This T cell receptor beta chain comes out of a study of early T cells in non-severe SARS-CoV-2 infection (TCRdb year 2021). Looking at the study overall: TCR sequencing used bulk RNA from unsorted whole blood, so alpha and beta chains could not be paired.

On this clonotype itself: Its antigen remains unidentified. No quality values exist for individual bases; no much larger clone is one base distant.

The study was a case-control design nested within a healthcare worker cohort in London, UK, with weekly nasopharyngeal swab PCR tests and blood sampling. Healthcare workers were recruited during the week of the UK lockdown, between 23 and 31 March 2020, and followed weekly for up to about 15 weeks. The paper as a whole reports these results and caveats: VDJdb matching was skewed toward anti-spike CD8 responses and likely underestimated virus-specific expansions, missing private and CD4 specificities.

The CDR3 measures 17 amino acids from cysteine to phenylalanine. Solely the CDR3 DNA is kept, with 51 bases framed from the first base. From the germline V gene, CDR1 is MGHRA and CDR2 is YSYEKL. The V and J ends are trimmed by 2 bases and 2 bases, leaving 18 bases between them. Receptors were amplified or captured by 5' RACE. These reads were obtained on a NextSeq 500. Unique molecular identifiers were attached to individual cDNA molecules in the TCR library protocol so that sequencing error and PCR bias could be corrected. TCR alpha and beta chains were both sequenced, and the abundances of alpha and beta sequences in each sample were closely correlated with each other. Processing in the source paper ran as follows. Decombinator V4 was used to annotate the V gene, J gene and CDR3 of the TCR sequences. TCRs were defined as expanded if a significant change between any two time points was detected under a Poisson model with p below 0.0001. TCR abundances were normalised to the total number of TCRs sequenced per sample and expressed as counts per million. MAIT TCRs were defined by TRAV1-2 paired with TRAJ12, TRAJ20 or TRAJ33, and iNKT TCRs by TRAV10 paired with TRAJ18. A search of VDJdb, accessed on 1 November 2021, was run for TCRs annotated to CMV, EBV and SARS-CoV-2, with TCRs annotated for multiple antigens excluded. TCRdb trimmed public reads at Q25 via fastp, called clones via MiXCR and kept in-frame beta chains. A single entry per CDR3 protein holds the most common genes and DNA from its merged rows. What appears here as the V and J calls and clone size reflects TCRdb's work, not the paper's. Across this sample there are some 91,000 distinct CDR3 sequences, with 13% seen only once. The ten largest make up around 2.4% of the sample.

The receptor's source is an adult who was a healthcare worker with PCR-confirmed SARS-CoV-2 infection or an uninfected control (not recorded which). The V and J genes are TRBV4-1 and TRBJ2-5; the D element could tentatively be TRBD1 or TRBD2, as 5 bases agree for each. The sequencing input was whole blood. The DNA sequence is TGCGCCAGCAGCCAAAACCGCCGGGGTTGGACACAAGAGACCCAGTACTTC. The translation is CASSQNRRGWTQETQYF.